The T cell receptor beta chain described here comes from a study of T cell responses to AZD1222 COVID-19 vaccine. Trimming took 5 bases from V and 6 from J; bases not matched to a gene: 4. The germline gives CDR1 MNHEY, CDR2 SVGAGI. The CDR3 runs 14 residues. The method was immunoSEQ multiplex PCR; TCRdb's version includes in-frame clones alone and lacks a portion of them. The sample carries over 85,000 clones, around 90% recorded once. Specimen: peripheral blood, collected 28 days after the second AZD1222 dose. The TCR originated in an adult who received the AZD1222 COVID-19 vaccine. The V and J genes are TRBV6-5 and TRBJ1-4; 9 bases are a match to TRBD1. This CDR3 reads CASSQTGGDEKLFF. The CDR3 nucleotides read TGTGCCAGCAGTCAGACAGGGGGAGATGAAAAACTGTTTTTT.